The 22 T cell receptor beta chains listed next were all sequenced from one sample in a study of graft-versus-host responses after intestinal transplantation. Which antigens these TCRs recognize remains unknown. Measured with immunoSEQ multiplex PCR; TCRdb has only the in-frame clones, and not every one. The sample includes about 150,000 clones, 85% to 95% of them seen just once. The sequencing used unstimulated CD4+ T cells sorted from spleen or lymph node cells, collected before intestinal transplant. These receptors were collected from a human donor who received an intestinal transplant.

CDR3 nucleotides: TGTGCCAGCAGCGAATACAGGACCAATCAGCCCCAGCATTTT. Its protein is CASSEYRTNQPQHF. The chain couples TRBV5-5 to TRBJ1-5; D possibly corresponds to TRBD1 (5 bases). This CDR3 is 14 amino acids long. Trimming took off 4 bases at V and 3 bases at J, with 11 bases between the two ends. Germline CDR1 reads SGHKS; CDR2 reads YYEKEE (reference sequence).

The rearrangement links TRBV5-4 to TRBJ2-3, with D unclear. The CDR3 has 15 amino acids. Germline V lookup: CDR1 SGHNT, CDR2 YYREEE (reference sequence). The V end lost 0 bases, the J end lost 6 bases, and 14 bases lay between the germline ends. The CDR3, as DNA: TGTGCCAGCAGCTTGGACTCTGGCTCTTTTGATACGCAGTATTTT. This encodes CASSLDSGSFDTQYF. The full variable domain, with the rest looked up from reference TRBV5-4 and TRBJ2-3, is ETGVTQSPTHLIKTRGQQVTLRCSSQSGHNTVSWYQQALGQGPQFIFQYYREEENGRGNFPPRFSGLQFPNYSSELNVNALELDDSALYLCASSLDSGSFDTQYFGPGTRLTVL.

The chain carries TRBV5-1 and TRBJ2-3; D is undetermined. Trimming took off 1 base at V and 3 bases at J, with 3 bases between the two ends. The CDR3 length is 12 residues. Germline lookup yields CDR1 SGHRS and CDR2 YFSETQ. The CDR3 DNA reads as TGCGCCAGCAGCTTGTTTACAGATACGCAGTATTTT. Translating gives CASSLFTDTQYF.

The chain combines TRBV28 with TRBJ2-5, with 8 positions matching TRBD1. Unmatched junction bases numbered 8, after V lost 5 bases and J lost 0 bases. CDR1 and CDR2 (germline): MDHEN, SYDVKM. CDR3 length: 16 residues. CDR3 loop: CASSTLSGQDQETQYF. The CDR3 region has the DNA TGTGCCAGCAGTACCCTCTCGGGACAGGACCAAGAGACCCAGTACTTC.

The chain joins TRBV2 to TRBJ2-5, with 7 bases aligning to TRBD1. The J segment lost 2 bases and the V segment lost 8 bases, leaving 14 bases of the junction unmatched. This CDR3 spans 16 amino acids. Germline V CDR1 and CDR2: SNHLY, FYNNEI. CDR3 sequence reads: CASLVPGQTLQETQYF. DNA of the CDR3: TGTGCCAGCCTAGTACCGGGACAGACTTTACAAGAGACCCAGTACTTC.

This chain joins TRBV18 and TRBJ1-3; 9 bases fit TRBD1. This CDR3 has 16 residues. Germline V gene lookup returns CDR1 KGHSH and CDR2 LQKENI. V lost 5 bases to trimming and J lost 2 bases; unmatched junction nucleotides: 7. The CDR3 spells CASSTRDRVAGNTIYF. CDR3 bases: TGTGCCAGCTCAACCCGGGACAGGGTAGCTGGAAACACCATATATTTT. Filled out from reference TRBV18 and TRBJ1-3, the complete variable domain reads NAGVMQNPRHLVRRRGQEARLRCSPMKGHSHVYWYRQLPEEGLKFMVYLQKENIIDESGMPKERFSAEFPKEGPSILRIQQVVRGDSAAYFCASSTRDRVAGNTIYFGEGSWLTVV.

This clone was detected only once. The chain employs TRBV5-1 and TRBJ2-3; no clear D. Trimming cost V 0 bases and J 5 bases, with 4 bases left between them. Germline CDR1 SGHRS, CDR2 YFSETQ. There are 12 residues in the CDR3. DNA of the CDR3: TGCGCCAGCAGCTTGGAGAGAGATACGCAGTATTTT. As protein: CASSLERDTQYF.

The V gene is TRBV19, the J gene TRBJ1-2; D ambiguous. Deletions cut 9 bases from V and 6 bases from J, with 17 bases between. CDR1 is LNHDA and CDR2 is SQIVND in the germline V gene (reference sequence). The CDR3 is 13 amino acids. This CDR3 is CASNEVGVHGYTF. CDR3 sequence (DNA): TGTGCCAGCAATGAGGTTGGGGTCCATGGCTACACCTTC.

The J gene is TRBJ2-7, the V gene TRBV6-1; TRBD1 matches at 12 bases. V trimming: 2 bases; J trimming: 0 bases; junction bases outside the gene matches: 14. Germline CDR1 MNHNS, CDR2 SASEGT. The CDR3 totals 20 residues. Here the CDR3 reads CASSENLTGTGGLGSYEQYF. Here the CDR3 DNA reads TGTGCCAGCAGTGAAAACCTAACCGGGACAGGGGGCCTCGGCTCCTACGAGCAGTACTTC.

The chain combines TRBV7-2 with TRBJ2-2; the D is unclear. This CDR3 comprises 13 residues. Trimming cost V 4 bases and J 6 bases, with 9 bases left between them. The germline CDR1 and CDR2 sequences are SGHTA and FQGNSA. The DNA for the CDR3 is TGTGCCAGCAGCTACCGGCGGCCCGGGGAGCTGTTTTTT. As protein: CASSYRRPGELFF.

Worth noting for this clone: This sample includes further DNA sequences coding for the same CDR3. This chain uses TRBV7-2 with TRBJ2-3; TRBD1 is a possible D gene (6 bases). Looked up from germline, CDR1 is SGHTA and CDR2 is FQGNSA. V lost 3 bases and J lost 3, with 10 bases in between. The CDR3 totals 14 residues. In DNA, the CDR3 is TGTGCCAGCAGCTTGGCGAGGGGGACAGATACGCAGTATTTT. This encodes CASSLARGTDTQYF.

The chain carries TRBV9 and TRBJ2-1, with D unresolved. Trimming pared 0 bases from V and 0 bases from J, leaving 7 bases between. Germline V gives CDR1 SGDLS, CDR2 YYNGEE. CDR3 length: 15 amino acids. CDR3 nucleotides: TGTGCCAGCAGCGTAGAGCAGAGCTCCTACAATGAGCAGTTCTTC. Protein sequence: CASSVEQSSYNEQFF.

V and J are TRBV4-2 and TRBJ2-3, with TRBD1 matching over 7 bases. V shed 3 bases, J shed 0 bases, and the junction held 3 bases outside the gene matches. CDR1 and CDR2 from the germline V gene are LGHNA and YNFKEQ. The CDR3 is 15 residues long. This CDR3 reads CASSQGDRSTDTQYF. The CDR3 nucleotides are TGTGCCAGCAGCCAGGGGGACAGAAGCACAGATACGCAGTATTTT.

The CDR3: CASSPRHVAGSTYEQYF. CDR3 DNA sequence: TGTGCCAGCTCACCCAGACACGTAGCGGGGTCTACCTACGAGCAGTACTTC. The genes are TRBV18 and TRBJ2-7; 8 bases are shared with TRBD2. CDR1 and CDR2 from the germline V gene are KGHSH and LQKENI. Trimming removed 3 bases from V and 2 bases from J; junction bases left unmatched: 12. CDR3 length equals 17 residues.

The J gene is TRBJ1-6, the V gene TRBV10-3, with a tentative D call TRBD1 (5 bases). V lost 10 bases and J lost 10, with 11 bases in between. From germline, CDR1 is ENHRY and CDR2 SYGVKD. The CDR3 has 11 residues. CDR3 coding DNA: TGTGCCAGCGGGGGGATGTCACCCCTCCACTTT. This gives the protein CASGGMSPLHF.

The rearrangement joins TRBV18 to TRBJ2-5; 9 nucleotides match TRBD1. The V gene's germline CDR1 is KGHSH and CDR2 LQKENI. After removal of 1 base from V and 1 base from J, the junction contained 4 bases not matched to a gene. This CDR3 is 16 amino acids long. The CDR3 sequence: CASSPRGTGPQETQYF. CDR3 in DNA: TGTGCCAGCTCACCACGGGGGACAGGGCCCCAAGAGACCCAGTACTTC.

The rearrangement uses TRBV9 and TRBJ1-2, with D unclear. There are 14 residues in the CDR3. V lost 0 bases and J 5 bases, leaving 11 bases between the germline ends. Germline lookup yields CDR1 SGDLS and CDR2 YYNGEE. The CDR3 is CASSVDQRLYGYTF. DNA for the CDR3: TGTGCCAGCAGCGTAGACCAGAGACTTTATGGCTACACCTTC. Using reference TRBV9 and TRBJ1-2 for the parts outside the CDR3, the full variable domain is DSGVTQTPKHLITATGQRVTLRCSPRSGDLSVYWYQQSLDQGLQFLIQYYNGEERAKGNILERFSAQQFPDLHSELNLSSLELGDSALYFCASSVDQRLYGYTFGSGTRLTVV.

The V gene is TRBV11-2, the J gene TRBJ2-5; 14 positions match TRBD2. Germline V lookup: CDR1 SGHAT, CDR2 FQNNGV. The CDR3 totals 19 residues. Germline trimming cut 3 bases from V and 0 bases from J; bases unmatched to any gene: 9. DNA for the CDR3: TGTGCCAGCAGCTTCGGGGGACTAGCGGGAGCCCTGTACCAAGAGACCCAGTACTTC. This translates into CASSFGGLAGALYQETQYF.

This chain links TRBV6-1 with TRBJ2-7, with D perhaps being TRBD1 or TRBD2 (5 bases each). This CDR3 has 15 residues. V shed 5 bases and J shed 3 bases, with 17 bases lying between them. CDR1 and CDR2 (germline): MNHNS, SASEGT. CDR3 nucleotide sequence: TGTGCCAGCAGTCTTTTAGCGCACCAGGGCTACGAGCAGTACTTC. It specifies CASSLLAHQGYEQYF.

The J gene is TRBJ2-1, the V gene TRBV15; D unclear. Looked up from germline, CDR1 is LNHNV and CDR2 is YYDKDF (reference sequence). This CDR3 has 11 amino acids. Trimming removed 2 bases from V and 10 bases from J, with 6 bases in between. The CDR3 nucleotides are TGTGCCACCAGCAGAAAGGGAGAGCAGTTCTTC. Translated, it gives CATSRKGEQFF.

The V and J genes are TRBV4-2 and TRBJ2-6; the D gene could be TRBD1 or TRBD2 (5 bases each). V was cut by 5 bases and J by 2 bases, with 16 bases left in between. This CDR3 is built from 17 residues. The germline V gene encodes CDR1 LGHNA and CDR2 YNFKEQ. The CDR3 reads CASSLRQMRAGANVLTF. CDR3 bases: TGTGCCAGCAGCTTGAGACAGATGAGGGCTGGGGCCAACGTCCTGACTTTC.

The chain employs TRBV5-4 and TRBJ1-2; 8 bases align to TRBD1. This CDR3 has 17 residues. Germline-derived CDR1 and CDR2 are SGHNT and YYREEE (reference sequence). V lost 3 bases to trimming and J lost 1 base; unmatched junction nucleotides: 11. The CDR3 region is CASSSPRQGMGNYGYTF. The CDR3 DNA reads as TGTGCCAGCAGCTCGCCTAGACAGGGGATGGGTAACTATGGCTACACCTTC.